This T cell receptor (beta chain) was observed in a study of T cells in Graves' hyperthyroidism and ophthalmopathy. Study conclusions and caveats: Most thyroid clonotypes expanded above 0.001 were also detected in blood.

This clonotype was seen ten or more times. Its antigen is not identified. Germline lookup yields CDR1 MDHEN and CDR2 SYDVKM. The CDR3 covers 14 residues. With 6 bases removed from V and 0 bases from J, the gap between germline ends came to 11 bases. From RNA transcripts, TCR beta CDR3 regions were amplified. The TCR CDR3 first-round RT-PCR relied on the HTBI primer set. TCRdb re-derived calls from the multiplex PCR reads in MiXCR, one entry per CDR3 protein. The table includes around 690,000 distinct CDR3 sequences, around 21% detected once. The chain joins TRBV28 to TRBJ2-5, with D perhaps TRBD1 (5 bases). Sequences were obtained from blood. The TCR comes from a man younger than 45 with Graves' ophthalmopathy. CDR3 sequence: CASSQTAYQETQYF. The CDR3 region has the DNA TGTGCCAGCAGCCAGACAGCCTACCAAGAGACCCAGTACTTC. The full variable domain, completed using reference TRBV28 and TRBJ2-5, is DVKVTQSSRYLVKRTGEKVFLECVQDMDHENMFWYRQDPGLGLRLIYFSYDVKMKEKGDIPEGYSVSREKKERFSLILESASTNQTSMYLCASSQTAYQETQYFGPGTRLLVL.